The source of this T cell receptor beta chain is a study of T cells expressing NK-cell markers. Study-wide context: Sorted CD3+CD56+NKG2C+, CD3+CD56+NKG2C- and CD3+CD56-NKG2C+ T-cell subsets were beta-chain profiled.

Details on this clonotype: As yet, its antigen is unknown.

The CDR3 length is 15 residues. Germline CDR1 and CDR2: MNHNS and SASEGT. Study-level points and caveats: Once again these clonotypes came out on top in the CD3+CD56-NKG2C+ fraction of a few donors.

TCRdb reprocessed the 5' RACE reads, keeping one entry per CDR3 protein, no DNA. The sample holds 550,000 to 600,000 distinct CDR3 sequences. The chain links TRBV6-1 to TRBJ1-6. The clonotype originates from a young man in good health. Specimen: blood T cells: a sorted CD56 or NKG2C T cell subset, CD4+ or CD8+ T cells, or bulk PBMC T cells (not recorded which). CDR3 loop: CASSEAGWANSPLHF.